This T cell receptor (beta chain) was sequenced during a study of molecular identifiers for immune sequencing clone quantification. The CDR3 has 17 amino acids. Trimming removed 2 bases from V and 2 bases from J; junction bases left unmatched: 10. The germline gives CDR1 GTSNPN, CDR2 SVGIG (reference sequence). Sorting recovered naive CD8 T cells on a CD8+CD4-CCR7+CD45RA+ profile. Using its own MiXCR run on the PCR reads, TCRdb lists one record per CDR3 protein. The sample holds about 640,000 distinct CDR3 sequences, 20% seen once. This clonotype was counted a few times. Its antigen is unidentified. The study's findings and limits: Amid approximately 1 million naive cells, spiked Jurkat TCR RNA from one cell was reportedly still detectable. Beyond 20 RNA copies, clones held over 97% of effector molecules, compared with under 1% in naive cells.

The source material was naive CD8+ T cells from blood, with Jurkat cell RNA spiked in. Indicated subset: FACS-sorted CD8+CD4-CCR7+CD45RA+ naive T cells. The TCR originated in a human donor in good health. Some libraries in this study had Jurkat cell RNA spiked in. The chain links TRBV30 to TRBJ2-1; 9 bases are shared with TRBD2. CDR3 DNA: TGTGCCTGGAGTCTTAGCGGGAGAAGAGGGGCCTACAATGAGCAGTTCTTC. Encoded protein: CAWSLSGRRGAYNEQFF.